The 31 T cell receptor beta chains below come from one sample, sequenced in a study of T cells in Graves' hyperthyroidism and ophthalmopathy. Amplification of TCR beta CDR3 regions was performed using RNA transcripts as template. The TCR CDR3 was amplified in a first-round RT-PCR using the HTBI primer set. TCRdb reanalysed the multiplex PCR reads using MiXCR and keeps one entry per CDR3 protein. The sample holds hundreds of thousands of distinct CDR3 sequences, roughly 13% seen once. The sample comprised blood. The receptors stem from a young woman with Graves' hyperthyroidism.

In its sample, this clonotype was seen many times. Here the CDR3 reads CASSTPYQREDTGELFF. The CDR3 region has the DNA TGTGCCAGCAGTACGCCCTATCAGCGGGAGGACACCGGGGAGCTGTTTTTT. The gene calls are TRBV6-1 and TRBJ2-2, with TRBD2 matching over 9 bases. V lost 5 bases and J lost 3; bases outside the gene matches: 10. This CDR3 is 17 amino acids long. The germline V gene has CDR1 MNHNS and CDR2 SASEGT.

This clonotype was found many times. This chain connects TRBV20-1 to TRBJ2-7; no reliable D call. V gave up 4 bases and J gave up 3 bases, with 7 bases separating them. The germline V gene has CDR1 DFQATT and CDR2 SNEGSKA (reference sequence). The CDR3 has 11 amino acids. The CDR3 loop is CSANRGYEQYF. The CDR3 DNA follows: TGCAGTGCTAACCGCGGCTACGAGCAGTACTTC.

This clonotype has at least ten counts. This chain joins TRBV11-2 and TRBJ2-3; 12 nucleotides agree with TRBD2. V trimming: 0 bases; J trimming: 0 bases; junction bases outside the gene matches: 4. The CDR3 loop spans 18 amino acids. Germline V gives CDR1 SGHAT, CDR2 FQNNGV. Here the CDR3 reads CASSLDYGLAGSTDTQYF. CDR3 DNA sequence: TGTGCCAGCAGCTTAGATTACGGACTAGCGGGGAGCACAGATACGCAGTATTTT.

This clonotype was recorded at least ten times. This rearrangement joins TRBV6-1 to TRBJ1-6; TRBD1 aligns across 7 bases. V gave up 6 bases and J gave up 0 bases; unmatched junction bases: 5. CDR1 and CDR2 (germline): MNHNS, SASEGT. The CDR3 contains 16 residues. The CDR3 loop is CASSRRGSSYNSPLHF. The CDR3 bases are TGTGCCAGCAGCCGCAGGGGGAGCTCCTATAATTCACCCCTCCACTTT.

The sample holds many counts of this clonotype. The V and J genes are TRBV24-1 and TRBJ2-2; D not certain. Per germline, CDR1 KGHDR and CDR2 SFDVKD. Trimming pared 10 bases from V and 1 base from J, leaving 12 bases between. The CDR3 has 14 amino acids. For the CDR3, the DNA is TGTGCCACGTCAAACCAAAGGAACACCGGGGAGCTGTTTTTT. This sequence encodes CATSNQRNTGELFF.

This clonotype was picked up many times. The genes are TRBV30 and TRBJ2-7; D is possibly TRBD2 (5 bases). The CDR3 totals 15 residues. The germline CDR1 and CDR2 sequences are GTSNPN and SVGIG (reference sequence). Trimming stripped 0 bases from V and 1 base from J, with 13 bases between. The CDR3 is CAWSVGLASSYEQYF. CDR3 sequence (DNA): TGTGCCTGGAGTGTTGGGTTAGCGTCTTCCTACGAGCAGTACTTC.

This clonotype was counted ten times or more. J is TRBJ1-5 and V is TRBV19, with a tentative D call TRBD1 (5 bases). The CDR3 spans 13 residues. The germline V gene encodes CDR1 LNHDA and CDR2 SQIVND (reference sequence). V lost 9 bases to trimming and J lost 3 bases, with 12 bases between them. The CDR3 region has the DNA TGTGCCAGCCGCCTACAGGCCAATCAGCCCCAGCATTTT. This translates into CASRLQANQPQHF.

The J gene is TRBJ2-5, the V gene TRBV12-3 or TRBV12-4, with D hard to call. V lost 2 bases and J 2 bases, leaving 9 bases between the germline ends. The CDR3 sequence is 14 residues long. DNA of the CDR3: TGTGCCAGCAGTTTAATTATCGAACAAGAGACCCAGTACTTC. This translates into CASSLIIEQETQYF.

This chain uses TRBV30 with TRBJ2-5, with D perhaps assigned TRBD1 or TRBD2 (5 bases each). Germline V gene data show CDR1 as GTSNPN and CDR2 as SVGIG (reference sequence). The CDR3 length is 14 residues. V gave up 5 bases and J gave up 4 bases, with 17 bases separating them. Here the CDR3 DNA reads TGTGCCTGGGGGACCAGCAGTGTCACAGAGACCCAGTACTTC. This translates into CAWGTSSVTETQYF.

V usage is TRBV2 and J usage is TRBJ1-1, with a tentative D call TRBD1 (6 bases). Germline V gene sequence: CDR1 SNHLY, CDR2 FYNNEI. V lost 0 bases, J lost 3 bases, and 11 bases lay in between. CDR3 length: 15 residues. CDR3 sequence (DNA): TGTGCCAGCAGTGAAGCGCAGGGGAGGGACACTGAAGCTTTCTTT. Its translation is CASSEAQGRDTEAFF.

J is TRBJ2-2 and V is TRBV28, with 8 bases fitting TRBD1. This CDR3 spans 16 amino acids. In germline, CDR1 is MDHEN, CDR2 SYDVKM. V lost 8 bases to trimming and J lost 1 base; unmatched junction nucleotides: 9. CDR3 nucleotides: TGTGCCAGCGGCTCGGACAGGGTGGAGAACACCGGGGAGCTGTTTTTT. It specifies CASGSDRVENTGELFF.

The sample holds many counts of this clonotype. CDR3 region: CASSIGAEPRSTQYF. CDR3 nucleotides: TGTGCCAGTAGTATCGGGGCAGAACCGAGATCGACCCAGTACTTC. V and J are TRBV19 and TRBJ2-5; possibly TRBD1 or TRBD2 for D (5 bases each). The germline V gene encodes CDR1 LNHDA and CDR2 SQIVND (reference sequence). This CDR3 has 15 amino acids. Trimming cost V 3 bases and J 7 bases, with 18 bases left between them. The full variable domain, completed using reference TRBV19 and TRBJ2-5, is DGGITQSPKYLFRKEGQNVTLSCEQNLNHDAMYWYRQDPGQGLRLIYYSQIVNDFQKGDIAEGYSVSREKKESFPLTVTSAQKNPTAFYLCASSIGAEPRSTQYFGPGTRLLVL.

This clonotype was picked up many times. This chain uses TRBV28 with TRBJ2-7; a possible D gene is TRBD2 (5 bases). CDR1 is MDHEN, CDR2 SYDVKM, per germline. The CDR3 is made up of 18 amino acids. V gave up 5 bases and J gave up 3 bases, with 26 bases separating them. CDR3 nucleotide sequence: TGTGCCAGCAGTCCCCCCTATTCGGTGTGGACTTCTTTCTACGAGCAGTACTTC. Protein product: CASSPPYSVWTSFYEQYF.

This clonotype has at least ten counts. The chain combines TRBV28 with TRBJ2-5, with D perhaps TRBD1 (7 bases). Trimming stripped 6 bases from V and 5 bases from J, with 19 bases between. Germline CDR1 MDHEN, CDR2 SYDVKM. CDR3 length: 15 residues. In nucleotides, the CDR3 is TGTGCCAGCAGCGAGTTAAAGGGGGCGGGGGAGACCCAGTACTTC. Translating it yields CASSELKGAGETQYF.

This clonotype has a handful of counts. This chain connects TRBV12-3 or TRBV12-4 to TRBJ2-2, with TRBD1 matching 10 bases. V was clipped by 8 bases and J by 5 bases; unmatched bases: 8. This CDR3 has 15 residues. The DNA for the CDR3 is TGTGCCAGCCGCCCCGGGACAGGGGTAACCGGGGAGCTGTTTTTT. Translation gives CASRPGTGVTGELFF.

This clonotype was seen repeatedly, ten times or more. The chain combines TRBV7-9 with TRBJ1-1; D may be TRBD1 (6 bases). Per germline, CDR1 SEHNR and CDR2 FQNEAQ (reference sequence). The CDR3 consists of 16 residues. Trimming took off 2 bases at V and 4 bases at J, with 17 bases between the two ends. CDR3 region: CASSLRPLRGVTEAFF. CDR3 in DNA: TGTGCCAGCAGCTTACGGCCGCTCAGGGGTGTCACTGAAGCTTTCTTT.

V gene TRBV19 combines with J gene TRBJ1-5; no reliable D call. V lost 4 bases, J lost 1 base, and 17 bases lay in between. This CDR3 is 17 amino acids long. The germline V gene encodes CDR1 LNHDA and CDR2 SQIVND (reference sequence). In nucleotides, the CDR3 is TGTGCCAGTAGTACCCGCGAGAGGGATTCCAGCAATCAGCCCCAGCATTTT. Protein product: CASSTRERDSSNQPQHF.

The V and J genes are TRBV9 and TRBJ2-7, with D tentatively TRBD1 or TRBD2 (6 bases each). CDR1 is SGDLS, CDR2 YYNGEE, per germline. The germline V and J ends were trimmed by 4 bases and 11 bases, with 16 bases remaining between them. The CDR3 is 12 amino acids. CDR3 DNA sequence: TGTGCCAGCAGCTCGGGGGCGGAGGAGAAGTACTTC. Translating it yields CASSSGAEEKYF.

This clonotype was counted at least ten times. This chain joins TRBV3-1 and TRBJ1-2, with D perhaps matching TRBD1 (6 bases). Germline V CDR1 and CDR2: LGHDT, YNNKEL (reference sequence). This CDR3 is 13 amino acids long. Trimming took 4 bases from V and 7 from J, leaving 13 bases between them. CDR3 DNA sequence: TGTGCCAGCAGCCGCCAAGGGGGAAGTGGCTACACCTTC. It encodes CASSRQGGSGYTF.

This clonotype was observed at least ten times. CDR3 region: CASSLGTGPYNEQFF. Written as DNA, the CDR3 is TGTGCCAGCAGCTTAGGGACAGGGCCATACAATGAGCAGTTCTTC. The rearrangement links TRBV7-2 to TRBJ2-1, with 8 bases identical to TRBD1. With 1 base clipped from V and 4 bases from J, the junction kept 3 bases outside the gene matches. Germline CDR1 and CDR2: SGHTA and FQGNSA. The length of the CDR3 is 15 residues.

This clonotype was observed many times. The chain carries TRBV28 and TRBJ2-1; D tentatively fits TRBD1 or TRBD2 (5 bases each). This CDR3 contains 15 residues. V lost 5 bases, J lost 2 bases, and 13 bases lay in between. The V gene's germline CDR1 is MDHEN and CDR2 SYDVKM. In DNA form, the CDR3 reads TGTGCCAGCAGTCCCAGGACGGGACCCTACAATGAGCAGTTCTTC. Protein: CASSPRTGPYNEQFF.

In its sample, this clonotype was seen many times. J is TRBJ1-1 and V is TRBV3-1; no clear D. Germline loops: CDR1 LGHDT, CDR2 YNNKEL (reference sequence). This CDR3 contains 13 residues. With 4 bases removed from V and 4 bases from J, the gap between germline ends came to 10 bases. DNA for the CDR3: TGTGCCAGCAGCCTATCGAGGGTCACTGAAGCTTTCTTT. Amino acids: CASSLSRVTEAFF.

This clonotype was seen ten or more times. The chain carries TRBV2 and TRBJ1-2; D perhaps matches TRBD1 (6 bases). Germline CDR1 reads SNHLY; CDR2 reads FYNNEI. This CDR3 contains 13 residues. The V end lost 6 bases, the J end lost 7 bases, and 15 bases lay between the germline ends. CDR3 bases: TGTGCCAGCAGCTCCACAGGGAGCTCTGGCTACACCTTC. Translation: CASSSTGSSGYTF.

The sample holds many counts of this clonotype. The V call is TRBV12-3 or TRBV12-4, the J call TRBJ1-1; tentatively, D is TRBD1 (5 bases). The V end lost 8 bases, the J end lost 7 bases, and 20 bases lay between the germline ends. The CDR3 is made up of 14 amino acids. This CDR3 is CASRTNVGQGEAFF. Here the CDR3 DNA reads TGTGCCAGCCGAACAAACGTGGGGCAGGGTGAAGCTTTCTTT.

This clonotype occurred many times. V gene TRBV11-2 combines with J gene TRBJ2-3, with D unclear. This CDR3 region has 13 residues. Germline assignment: CDR1 SGHAT and CDR2 FQNNGV. V gave up 5 bases and J gave up 4 bases, with 10 bases separating them. As DNA, the CDR3 is TGTGCCAGCAGCCTCCAAGGCCCAGATACGCAGTATTTT. Amino acids: CASSLQGPDTQYF. Filled out from reference TRBV11-2 and TRBJ2-3, the complete variable domain reads EAGVAQSPRYKIIEKRQSVAFWCNPISGHATLYWYQQILGQGPKLLIQFQNNGVVDDSQLPKDRFSAERLKGVDSTLKIQPAKLEDSAVYLCASSLQGPDTQYFGPGTRLTVL.

This clonotype was recorded only once. The chain uses TRBV11-2 and TRBJ2-4; D possibly corresponds to TRBD2 (6 bases). The germline CDR1 and CDR2 sequences are SGHAT and FQNNGV. The V gene lost 8 bases and the J gene lost 1 base, with 18 bases spanning the gap. The CDR3 spans 16 residues. CDR3 region: CASGSGVVVAKNIQYF. The CDR3 nucleotides are TGTGCCAGCGGCTCGGGGGTGGTTGTGGCCAAAAACATTCAGTACTTC.

This clonotype was counted many times. The chain joins TRBV28 to TRBJ1-5; D gene uncertain. CDR3 length: 13 amino acids. V lost 4 bases and J lost 6, with 10 bases in between. CDR1 and CDR2 from the germline V gene are MDHEN and SYDVKM. CDR3 nucleotide sequence: TGTGCCAGCAGTTCCCCGGGGTCTCAGCCCCAGCATTTT. Amino acid sequence: CASSSPGSQPQHF.

The table lists this clonotype with many counts. The chain carries TRBV28 and TRBJ1-5; D gene uncertain. CDR3 length: 12 residues. Trimming shortened V by 6 bases and J by 6 bases, and 9 bases separated the two germline ends. Germline CDR1 MDHEN, CDR2 SYDVKM. The CDR3 DNA is TGTGCCAGCAGGATCCTGGGTCAGCCCCAGCATTTT. Protein product: CASRILGQPQHF.

This clonotype was recorded many times. The CDR3 DNA follows: TGTGCCAGCAGCTTAGAGGGGGTCCGGGGTAACGAGCAGTACTTC. It translates to CASSLEGVRGNEQYF. This rearrangement joins TRBV7-2 to TRBJ2-7; D is possibly TRBD1 (6 bases). The CDR3 consists of 15 residues. Germline CDR1 is SGHTA and CDR2 is FQGNSA. V lost 1 base and J lost 5, with 15 bases in between.

This clonotype was recorded many times. The J gene is TRBJ1-2, the V gene TRBV20-1, with D uncertain. CDR1 is DFQATT and CDR2 is SNEGSKA in the germline V gene (reference sequence). This CDR3 comprises 15 residues. V lost 0 bases and J 6 bases, leaving 17 bases between the germline ends. In DNA, the CDR3 is TGCAGTGCTAGAGATCAATGGGGTGGTCTTCATGGCTACACCTTC. It translates to CSARDQWGGLHGYTF.

This clonotype has ten or more counts. V and J are TRBV12-3 or TRBV12-4 and TRBJ2-7, with TRBD2 as a possible D gene (5 bases). Trimming stripped 7 bases from V and 1 base from J, with 11 bases between. CDR3 size: 13 residues. The CDR3 DNA is TGTGCCAGCACTCTCCGGGGTTCCTACGAGCAGTACTTC. Translating it yields CASTLRGSYEQYF.